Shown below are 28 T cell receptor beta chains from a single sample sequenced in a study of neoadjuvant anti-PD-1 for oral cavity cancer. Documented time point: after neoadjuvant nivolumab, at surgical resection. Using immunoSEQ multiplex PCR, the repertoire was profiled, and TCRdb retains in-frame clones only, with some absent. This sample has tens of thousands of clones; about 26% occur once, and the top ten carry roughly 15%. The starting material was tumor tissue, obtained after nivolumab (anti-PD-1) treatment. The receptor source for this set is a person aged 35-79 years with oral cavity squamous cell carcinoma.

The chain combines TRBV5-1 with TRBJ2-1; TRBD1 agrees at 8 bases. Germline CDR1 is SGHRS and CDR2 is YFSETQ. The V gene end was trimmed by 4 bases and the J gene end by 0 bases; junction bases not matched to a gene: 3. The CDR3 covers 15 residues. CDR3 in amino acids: CASSPGTGSYNEQFF. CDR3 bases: TGCGCCAGCAGCCCCGGGACAGGCTCCTACAATGAGCAGTTCTTC. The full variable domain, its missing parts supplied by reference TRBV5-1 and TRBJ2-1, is KAGVTQTPRYLIKTRGQQVTLSCSPISGHRSVSWYQQTPGQGLQFLFEYFSETQRNKGNFPGRFSGRQFSNSRSEMNVSTLELGDSALYLCASSPGTGSYNEQFFGPGTRLTVL.

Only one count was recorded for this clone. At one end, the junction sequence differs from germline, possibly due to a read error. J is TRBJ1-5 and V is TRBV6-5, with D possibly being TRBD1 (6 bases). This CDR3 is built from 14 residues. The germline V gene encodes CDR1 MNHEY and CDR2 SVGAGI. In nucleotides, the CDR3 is TGTGCCAGCAGTAACTCACAGGGCGGTCAGCCCCAGCATTTT. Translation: CASSNSQGGQPQHF.

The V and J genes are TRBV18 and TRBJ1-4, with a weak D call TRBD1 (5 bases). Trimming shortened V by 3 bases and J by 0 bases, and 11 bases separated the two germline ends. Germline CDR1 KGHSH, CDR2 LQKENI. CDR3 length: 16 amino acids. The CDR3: CASSPRQTTTNEKLFF. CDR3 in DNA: TGTGCCAGCTCACCCCGACAGACTACAACTAATGAAAAACTGTTTTTT.

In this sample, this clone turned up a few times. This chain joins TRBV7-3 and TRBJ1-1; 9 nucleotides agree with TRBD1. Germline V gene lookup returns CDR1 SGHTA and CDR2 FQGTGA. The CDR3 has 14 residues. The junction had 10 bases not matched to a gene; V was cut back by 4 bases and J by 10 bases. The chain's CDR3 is CASSSSQGARGAFF. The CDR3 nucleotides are TGTGCCAGCAGCTCTTCACAGGGGGCGCGGGGAGCTTTCTTT.

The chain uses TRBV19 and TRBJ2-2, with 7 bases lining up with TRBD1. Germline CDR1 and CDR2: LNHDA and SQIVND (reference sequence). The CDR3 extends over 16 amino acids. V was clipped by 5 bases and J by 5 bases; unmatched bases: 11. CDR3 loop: CASSSIQGFGTGELFF. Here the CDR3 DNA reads TGTGCCAGTAGTTCCATACAGGGGTTTGGGACCGGGGAGCTGTTTTTT.

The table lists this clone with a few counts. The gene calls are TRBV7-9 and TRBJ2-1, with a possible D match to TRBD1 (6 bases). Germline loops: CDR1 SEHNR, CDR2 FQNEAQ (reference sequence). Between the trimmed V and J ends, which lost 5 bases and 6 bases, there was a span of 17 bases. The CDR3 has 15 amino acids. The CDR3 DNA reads TGTGCCAGCAGCCAAAATATGGAGGACAGCAATGAGCAGTTCTTC. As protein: CASSQNMEDSNEQFF.

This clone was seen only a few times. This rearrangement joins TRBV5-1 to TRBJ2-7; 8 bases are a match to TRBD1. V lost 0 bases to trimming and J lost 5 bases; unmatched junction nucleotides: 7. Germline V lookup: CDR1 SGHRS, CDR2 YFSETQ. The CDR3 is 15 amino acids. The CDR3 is CASSLEGRGHDEQYF. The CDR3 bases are TGCGCCAGCAGCTTGGAAGGCAGGGGGCATGACGAGCAGTACTTC.

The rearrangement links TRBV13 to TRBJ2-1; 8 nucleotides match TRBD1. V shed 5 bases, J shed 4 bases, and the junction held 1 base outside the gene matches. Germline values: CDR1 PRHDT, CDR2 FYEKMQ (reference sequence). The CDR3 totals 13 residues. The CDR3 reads CASSGTGYNEQFF. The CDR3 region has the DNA TGTGCCAGCAGCGGGACAGGATACAATGAGCAGTTCTTC. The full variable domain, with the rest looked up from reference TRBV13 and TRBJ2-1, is AAGVIQSPRHLIKEKRETATLKCYPIPRHDTVYWYQQGPGQDPQFLISFYEKMQSDKGSIPDRFSAQQFSDYHSELNMSSLELGDSALYFCASSGTGYNEQFFGPGTRLTVL.

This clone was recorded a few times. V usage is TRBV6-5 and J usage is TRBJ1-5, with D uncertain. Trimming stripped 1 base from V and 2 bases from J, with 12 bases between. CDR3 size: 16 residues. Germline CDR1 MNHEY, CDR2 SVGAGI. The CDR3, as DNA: TGTGCCAGCAGTTACTTAGGTAAGGTAGGCAATCAGCCCCAGCATTTT. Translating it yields CASSYLGKVGNQPQHF.

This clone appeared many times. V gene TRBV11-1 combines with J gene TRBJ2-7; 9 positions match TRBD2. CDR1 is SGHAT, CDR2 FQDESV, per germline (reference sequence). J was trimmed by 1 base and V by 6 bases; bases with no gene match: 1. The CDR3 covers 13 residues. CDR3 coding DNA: TGTGCCAGCAGTCTAGCGGGATCCTACGAGCAGTACTTC. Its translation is CASSLAGSYEQYF.

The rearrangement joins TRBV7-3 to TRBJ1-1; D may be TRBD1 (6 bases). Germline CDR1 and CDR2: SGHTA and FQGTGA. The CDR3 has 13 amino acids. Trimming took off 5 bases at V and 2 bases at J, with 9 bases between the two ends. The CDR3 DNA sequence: TGTGCCAGCAGCACAGGGTCCAACACTGAAGCTTTCTTT. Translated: CASSTGSNTEAFF.

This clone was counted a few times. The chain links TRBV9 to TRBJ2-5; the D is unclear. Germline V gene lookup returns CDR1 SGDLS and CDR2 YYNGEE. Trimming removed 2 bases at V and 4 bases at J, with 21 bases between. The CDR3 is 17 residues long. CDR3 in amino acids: CASSVLKPGEVGETQYF. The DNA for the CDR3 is TGTGCCAGCAGCGTCTTGAAGCCGGGCGAGGTAGGAGAGACCCAGTACTTC.

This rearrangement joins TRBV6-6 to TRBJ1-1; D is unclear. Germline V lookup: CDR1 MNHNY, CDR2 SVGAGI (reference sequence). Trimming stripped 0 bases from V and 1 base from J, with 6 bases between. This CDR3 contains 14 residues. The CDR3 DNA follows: TGTGCCAGCAGTTACTCGGGGAAGAACACTGAAGCTTTCTTT. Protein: CASSYSGKNTEAFF.

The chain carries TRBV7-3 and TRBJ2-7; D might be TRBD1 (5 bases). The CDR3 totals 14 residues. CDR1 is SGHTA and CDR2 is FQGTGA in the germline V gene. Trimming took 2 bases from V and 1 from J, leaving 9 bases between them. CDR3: CASSLLDKSYEQYF. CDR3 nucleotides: TGTGCCAGCAGCTTACTGGACAAATCCTACGAGCAGTACTTC. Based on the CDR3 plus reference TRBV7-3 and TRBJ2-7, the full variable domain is GAGVSQTPSNKVTEKGKYVELRCDPISGHTALYWYRQSLGQGPEFLIYFQGTGAADDSGLPNDRFFAVRPEGSVSTLKIQRTERGDSAVYLCASSLLDKSYEQYFGPGTRLTVT.

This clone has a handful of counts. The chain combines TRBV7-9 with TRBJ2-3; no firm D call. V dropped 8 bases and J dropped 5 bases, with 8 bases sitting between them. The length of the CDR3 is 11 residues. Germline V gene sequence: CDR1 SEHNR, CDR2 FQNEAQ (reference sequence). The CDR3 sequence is CASQPEDTQYF. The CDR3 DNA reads TGTGCCAGCCAGCCCGAAGATACGCAGTATTTT.

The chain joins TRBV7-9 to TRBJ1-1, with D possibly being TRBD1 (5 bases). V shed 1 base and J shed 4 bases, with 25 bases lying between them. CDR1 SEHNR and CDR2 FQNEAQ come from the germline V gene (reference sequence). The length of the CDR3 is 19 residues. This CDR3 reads CASSLDVQTLRARVTEAFF. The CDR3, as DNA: TGTGCCAGCAGCTTAGACGTCCAGACACTCAGGGCTAGGGTCACTGAAGCTTTCTTT.

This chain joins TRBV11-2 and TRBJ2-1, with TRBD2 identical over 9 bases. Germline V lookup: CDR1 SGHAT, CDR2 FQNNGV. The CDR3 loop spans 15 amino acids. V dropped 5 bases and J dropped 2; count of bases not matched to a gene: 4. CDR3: CASSPLAGTYNEQFF. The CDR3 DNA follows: TGTGCCAGCAGCCCGCTAGCGGGGACCTACAATGAGCAGTTCTTC.

The CDR3 spells CAITPDRGSLYEQYF. The CDR3, as DNA: TGTGCCATCACCCCGGACAGGGGAAGTCTATACGAGCAGTACTTC. The gene calls are TRBV10-3 and TRBJ2-7; 9 bases are a match to TRBD1. This CDR3 has 15 residues. Germline V gene lookup returns CDR1 ENHRY and CDR2 SYGVKD. With V trimmed by 7 bases and J by 4 bases, 11 bases remained unmatched.

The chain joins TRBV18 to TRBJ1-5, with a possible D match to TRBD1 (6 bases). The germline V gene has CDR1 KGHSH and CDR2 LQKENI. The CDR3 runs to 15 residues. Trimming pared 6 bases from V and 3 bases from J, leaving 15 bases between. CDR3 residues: CASSQSTGDNQPQHF. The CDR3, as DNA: TGTGCCAGCTCCCAATCGACAGGAGACAATCAGCCCCAGCATTTT. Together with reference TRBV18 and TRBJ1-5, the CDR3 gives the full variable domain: NAGVMQNPRHLVRRRGQEARLRCSPMKGHSHVYWYRQLPEEGLKFMVYLQKENIIDESGMPKERFSAEFPKEGPSILRIQQVVRGDSAAYFCASSQSTGDNQPQHFGDGTRLSIL.

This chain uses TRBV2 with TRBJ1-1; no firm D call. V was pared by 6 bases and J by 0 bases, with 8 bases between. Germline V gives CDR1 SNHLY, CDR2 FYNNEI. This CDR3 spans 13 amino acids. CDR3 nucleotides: TGTGCCAGCAGGCCGACCCTGAACACTGAAGCTTTCTTT. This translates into CASRPTLNTEAFF.

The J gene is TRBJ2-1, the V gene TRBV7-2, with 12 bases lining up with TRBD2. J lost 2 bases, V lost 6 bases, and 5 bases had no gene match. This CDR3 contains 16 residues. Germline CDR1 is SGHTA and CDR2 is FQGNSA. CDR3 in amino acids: CASRRLAGDPYNEQFF. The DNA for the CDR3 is TGTGCCAGCAGACGACTAGCGGGGGACCCCTACAATGAGCAGTTCTTC.

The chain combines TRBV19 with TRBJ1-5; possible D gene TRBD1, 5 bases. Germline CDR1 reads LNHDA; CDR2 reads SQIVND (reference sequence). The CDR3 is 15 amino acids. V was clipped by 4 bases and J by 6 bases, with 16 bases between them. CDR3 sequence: CASSRGTPRGQPQHF. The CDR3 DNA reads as TGTGCCAGTAGTAGAGGGACCCCAAGGGGTCAGCCCCAGCATTTT.

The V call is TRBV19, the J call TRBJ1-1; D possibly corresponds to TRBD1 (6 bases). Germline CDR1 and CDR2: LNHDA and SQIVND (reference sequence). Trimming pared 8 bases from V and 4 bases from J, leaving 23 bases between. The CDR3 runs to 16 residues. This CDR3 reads CASATPYQGRVTEAFF. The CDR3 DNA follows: TGTGCCAGTGCAACACCATACCAGGGGAGAGTCACTGAAGCTTTCTTT.

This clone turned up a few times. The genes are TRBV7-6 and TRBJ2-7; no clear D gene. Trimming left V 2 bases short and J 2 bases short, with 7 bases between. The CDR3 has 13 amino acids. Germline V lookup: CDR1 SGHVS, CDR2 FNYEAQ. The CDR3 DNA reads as TGTGCCAGCAGCTTAACGACAACCTACGAGCAGTACTTC. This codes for CASSLTTTYEQYF.

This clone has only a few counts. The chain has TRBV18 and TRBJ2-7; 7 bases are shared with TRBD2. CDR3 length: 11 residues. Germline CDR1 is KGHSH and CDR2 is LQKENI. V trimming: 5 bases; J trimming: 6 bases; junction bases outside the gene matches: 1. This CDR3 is CASSSGGEQYF. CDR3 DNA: TGTGCCAGCTCATCGGGAGGCGAGCAGTACTTC.

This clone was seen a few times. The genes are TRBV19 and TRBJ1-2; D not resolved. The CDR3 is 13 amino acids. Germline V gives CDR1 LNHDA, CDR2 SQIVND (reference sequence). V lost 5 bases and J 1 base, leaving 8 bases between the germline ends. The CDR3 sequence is CASSQNLNYGYTF. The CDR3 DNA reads TGTGCCAGTAGTCAGAATCTTAACTATGGCTACACCTTC.

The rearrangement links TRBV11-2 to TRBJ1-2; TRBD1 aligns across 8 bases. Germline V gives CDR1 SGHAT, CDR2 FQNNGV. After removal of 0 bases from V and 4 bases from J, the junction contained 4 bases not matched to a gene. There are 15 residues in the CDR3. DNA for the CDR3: TGTGCCAGCAGCTTAGAGGCAGGGGGCGGCTATGGCTACACCTTC. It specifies CASSLEAGGGYGYTF.

The CDR3 spells CASSQALEREASNEQFF. CDR3 DNA sequence: TGCGCCAGCAGCCAGGCTCTCGAGCGGGAGGCAAGCAATGAGCAGTTCTTC. This rearrangement joins TRBV4-1 to TRBJ2-1; 9 nucleotides align to TRBD2. V lost 3 bases, J lost 6 bases, and 12 bases stayed unmatched. The CDR3 spans 17 residues. Germline V gives CDR1 MGHRA, CDR2 YSYEKL.